The 2 T cell receptor beta chains in this list originate from one sample, sequenced in a study of yellow fever vaccine responses in identical twins. Using its own MiXCR run on the RT-PCR reads, TCRdb lists one record per CDR3 protein. The table has roughly 36,000 distinct CDR3 sequences, about three fifths seen once. This specimen was T cells from blood (PBMCs), unsorted or a sorted subset (not recorded which), taken before or after yellow fever vaccination (not recorded which). The receptors derive from a woman between 18 and 29 years old who received the yellow fever vaccine.

The chain carries TRBV12-3 or TRBV12-4 and TRBJ1-1; 8 bases fit TRBD1. Germline trimming cut 6 bases from V and 6 bases from J; bases unmatched to any gene: 6. This CDR3 is built from 13 residues. The CDR3 DNA is TGTGCCAGCAGAGAGCAGGGGGCCCCTGAAGCTTTCTTT. It translates to CASREQGAPEAFF.

The J gene is TRBJ2-7, the V gene TRBV29-1; D uncertain. The CDR3 sequence is 12 residues long. Germline CDR1 reads SQVTM; CDR2 reads ANQGSEA. The CDR3 DNA follows: TGCAGCGTTGCTGATACATCCTACGAGCTGTACGTC. This codes for CSVADTSYELYV.